This paragraph reports one TCR beta chain. The antigen is unknown. These data are taken from a study of T-cell memory formation after mild COVID-19. Study results and caveats: Clonal second-wave expansions that peaked on day 37 had unconfirmed SARS-CoV-2 specificity. A subset of responding clones appeared in pre-infection memory, suggesting cross-reactive memory joined. Most CD4+ clones that shrank were in CM and EM, while CD8+ ones turned up in EMRA.

V gave up 7 bases and J gave up 6 bases; unmatched junction bases: 11. Germline-derived CDR1 and CDR2 are SQVTM and ANQGSEA. The CDR3 length is 14 residues. Constant-segment-primed 5'RACE gave TCR alpha and TCR beta cDNA libraries with sample barcodes and UMIs. TCRdb itself ran the 5' RACE reads through MiXCR, one entry per CDR3 protein. The sample lists around 82,000 distinct CDR3 sequences, about 13% occurring once. The sequence derives from a young man who had mild COVID-19 (a few samples of this study predate the infection). Cell type and time point are not known. Sequencing used PBMCs or a T cell subset sorted from them (not recorded which). V and J are TRBV29-1 and TRBJ2-1; 8 positions agree with TRBD2. The CDR3 nucleotides are TGCAGCGCCGAAGGGCGGGGGGCCGGCAATGAGCAGTTCTTC. Residues: CSAEGRGAGNEQFF.